This entry is about one TCR beta chain. Germline-derived CDR1 and CDR2 are SQVTM and ANQGSEA. V trimming: 7 bases; J trimming: 0 bases; junction bases outside the gene matches: 3. The CDR3 is made up of 16 amino acids. The data originate from a study of blood T cell repertoires in COVID-19. Study-level background: Samples came from the United States, Italy and Spain, spanning acute and convalescent COVID-19. In each case, the material was cDNA or gDNA derived from T cells, B-cell-depleted T cells, or PBMCs.

The table came from immunoSEQ multiplex PCR; TCRdb's copy has only in-frame clones and leaves some out. Here the sample spans 250,000 or so clones, under 90% being singletons. Sequencing was carried out using PBMCs or T cells enriched from blood (not recorded which). V usage is TRBV29-1 and J usage is TRBJ2-6, with TRBD2 matching 13 bases. The TCR was taken from a middle-aged man who had recovered from COVID-19. CDR3 region: CSAGLAGDSGANVLTF. The CDR3 coding sequence is TGCAGCGCAGGACTAGCGGGAGACTCTGGGGCCAACGTCCTGACTTTC.